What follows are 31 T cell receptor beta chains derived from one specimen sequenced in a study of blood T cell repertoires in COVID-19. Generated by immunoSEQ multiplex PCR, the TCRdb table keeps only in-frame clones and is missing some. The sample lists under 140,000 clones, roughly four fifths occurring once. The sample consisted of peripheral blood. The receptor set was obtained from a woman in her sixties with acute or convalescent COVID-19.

The CDR3 loop reads CASRGQNNYGYTF. The CDR3 nucleotides read TGTGCCAGCAGGGGGCAAAATAACTATGGCTACACCTTC. The chain joins TRBV7-2 to TRBJ1-2; a weak D match, TRBD1 (5 bases). The CDR3 is 13 residues long. The germline CDR1 and CDR2 sequences are SGHTA and FQGNSA. V shed 6 bases and J shed 1 base, with 9 bases lying between them.

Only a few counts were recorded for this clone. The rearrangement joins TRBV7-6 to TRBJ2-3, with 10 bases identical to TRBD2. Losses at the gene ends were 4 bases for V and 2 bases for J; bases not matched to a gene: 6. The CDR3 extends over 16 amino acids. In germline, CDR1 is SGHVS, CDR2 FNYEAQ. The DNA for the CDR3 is TGTGCCAGCAGCTCCCGGACTAGCGGTGACACAGATACGCAGTATTTT. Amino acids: CASSSRTSGDTDTQYF.

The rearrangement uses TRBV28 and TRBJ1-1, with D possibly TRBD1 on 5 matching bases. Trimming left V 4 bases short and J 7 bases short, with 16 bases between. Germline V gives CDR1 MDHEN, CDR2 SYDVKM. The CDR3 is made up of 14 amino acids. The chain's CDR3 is CASSSAGPGGEAFF. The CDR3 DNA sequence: TGTGCCAGCAGTTCCGCAGGGCCGGGGGGTGAAGCTTTCTTT. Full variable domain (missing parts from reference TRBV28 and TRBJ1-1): DVKVTQSSRYLVKRTGEKVFLECVQDMDHENMFWYRQDPGLGLRLIYFSYDVKMKEKGDIPEGYSVSREKKERFSLILESASTNQTSMYLCASSSAGPGGEAFFGQGTRLTVV.

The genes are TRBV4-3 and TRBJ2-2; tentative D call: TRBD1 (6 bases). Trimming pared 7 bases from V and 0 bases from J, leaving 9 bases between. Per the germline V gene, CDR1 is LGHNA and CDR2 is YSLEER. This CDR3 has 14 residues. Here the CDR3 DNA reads TGCGCCAGCAAGAGGACAGCGAACACCGGGGAGCTGTTTTTT. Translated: CASKRTANTGELFF.

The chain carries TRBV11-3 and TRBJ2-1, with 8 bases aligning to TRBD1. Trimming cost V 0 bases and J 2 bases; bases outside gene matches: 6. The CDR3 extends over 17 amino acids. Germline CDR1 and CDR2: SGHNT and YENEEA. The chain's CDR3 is CASSLEGGTGAYNEQFF. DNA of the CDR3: TGTGCCAGCAGCTTAGAAGGGGGGACAGGTGCCTACAATGAGCAGTTCTTC.

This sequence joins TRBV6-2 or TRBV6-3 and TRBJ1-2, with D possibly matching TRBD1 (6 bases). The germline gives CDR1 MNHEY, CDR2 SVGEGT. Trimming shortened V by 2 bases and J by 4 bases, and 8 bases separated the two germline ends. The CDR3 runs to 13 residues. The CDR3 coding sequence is TGTGCCAGCAGTTACGAACAGGGCTATGGCTACACCTTC. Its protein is CASSYEQGYGYTF.

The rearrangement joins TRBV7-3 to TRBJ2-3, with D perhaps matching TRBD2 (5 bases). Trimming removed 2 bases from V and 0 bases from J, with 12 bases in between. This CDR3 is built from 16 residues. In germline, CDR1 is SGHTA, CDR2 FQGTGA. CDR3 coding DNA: TGTGCCAGCAGCTTACAACCGGACTCTAGCACAGATACGCAGTATTTT. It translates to CASSLQPDSSTDTQYF. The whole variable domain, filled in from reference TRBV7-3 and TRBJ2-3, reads GAGVSQTPSNKVTEKGKYVELRCDPISGHTALYWYRQSLGQGPEFLIYFQGTGAADDSGLPNDRFFAVRPEGSVSTLKIQRTERGDSAVYLCASSLQPDSSTDTQYFGPGTRLTVL.

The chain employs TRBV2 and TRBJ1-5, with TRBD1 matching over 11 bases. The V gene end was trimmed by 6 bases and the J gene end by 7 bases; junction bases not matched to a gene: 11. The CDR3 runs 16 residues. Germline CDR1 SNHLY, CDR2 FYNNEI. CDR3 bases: TGTGCCAGCAGCCAAAGGACAGGGGGCGCAGACCAGCCCCAGCATTTT. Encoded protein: CASSQRTGGADQPQHF.

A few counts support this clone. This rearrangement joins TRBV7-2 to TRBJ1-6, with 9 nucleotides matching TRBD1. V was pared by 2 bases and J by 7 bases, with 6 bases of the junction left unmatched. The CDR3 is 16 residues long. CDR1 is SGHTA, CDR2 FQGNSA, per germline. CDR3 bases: TGTGCCAGCAGCTTATTGGGTGGACAGGGGAATTCACCCCTCCACTTT. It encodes CASSLLGGQGNSPLHF.

The DNA for the CDR3 is TGTGCCAGCACCCCCAGGGCGGGGGCGGTCGCTGAAGCTTTCTTT. Translated, it gives CASTPRAGAVAEAFF. V and J are TRBV2 and TRBJ1-1; D is perhaps TRBD1 (6 bases). CDR1 SNHLY and CDR2 FYNNEI come from the germline V gene. CDR3 length equals 15 residues. V was cut by 7 bases and J by 6 bases, with 21 bases left in between.

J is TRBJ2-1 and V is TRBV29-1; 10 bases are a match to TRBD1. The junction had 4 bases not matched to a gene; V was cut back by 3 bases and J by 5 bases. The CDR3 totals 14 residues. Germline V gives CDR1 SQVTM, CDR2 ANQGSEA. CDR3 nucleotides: TGCAGCGTTGACCCAGGGACAGGGGACAATGAGCAGTTCTTC. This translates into CSVDPGTGDNEQFF.

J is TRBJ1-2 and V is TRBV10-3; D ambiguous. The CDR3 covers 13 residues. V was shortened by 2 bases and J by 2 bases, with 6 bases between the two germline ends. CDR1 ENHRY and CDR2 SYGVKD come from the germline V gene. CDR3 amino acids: CAISEEWNYGYTF. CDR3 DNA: TGTGCCATCAGTGAGGAGTGGAACTATGGCTACACCTTC.

The CDR3 loop is CASAGVRGDYEQYF. CDR3 in DNA: TGTGCCAGCGCAGGGGTAAGAGGTGACTACGAGCAGTACTTC. This rearrangement joins TRBV11-2 to TRBJ2-7; tentative D call: TRBD1 (6 bases). Germline values: CDR1 SGHAT, CDR2 FQNNGV. The CDR3 loop spans 14 amino acids. V was shortened by 8 bases and J by 3 bases, with 17 bases between the two germline ends.

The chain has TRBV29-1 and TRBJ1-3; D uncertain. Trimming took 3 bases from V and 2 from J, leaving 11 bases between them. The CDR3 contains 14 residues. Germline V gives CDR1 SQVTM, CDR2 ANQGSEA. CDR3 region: CSVDGSGAGNTIYF. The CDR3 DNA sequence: TGCAGCGTTGATGGATCCGGGGCTGGAAACACCATATATTTT.

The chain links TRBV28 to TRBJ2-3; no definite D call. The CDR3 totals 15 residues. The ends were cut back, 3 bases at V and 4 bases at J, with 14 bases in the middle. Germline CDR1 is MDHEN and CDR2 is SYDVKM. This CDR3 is CASSFRRLAPDTQYF. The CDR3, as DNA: TGTGCCAGCAGTTTCCGGAGATTGGCCCCAGATACGCAGTATTTT.

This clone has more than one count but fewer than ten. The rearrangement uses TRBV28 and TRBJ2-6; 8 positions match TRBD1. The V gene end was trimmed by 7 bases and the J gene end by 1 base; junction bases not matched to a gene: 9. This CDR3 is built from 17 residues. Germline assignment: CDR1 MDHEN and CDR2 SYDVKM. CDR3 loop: CASMSSGGVSGANVLTF. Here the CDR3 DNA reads TGTGCCAGCATGTCTTCAGGGGGCGTATCTGGGGCCAACGTCCTGACTTTC.

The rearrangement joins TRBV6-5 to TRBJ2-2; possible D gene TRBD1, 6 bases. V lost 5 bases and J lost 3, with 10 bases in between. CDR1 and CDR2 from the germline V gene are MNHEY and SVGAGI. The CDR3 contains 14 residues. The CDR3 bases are TGTGCCAGCAGTAACACAGGGTACACCGGGGAGCTGTTTTTT. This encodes CASSNTGYTGELFF.

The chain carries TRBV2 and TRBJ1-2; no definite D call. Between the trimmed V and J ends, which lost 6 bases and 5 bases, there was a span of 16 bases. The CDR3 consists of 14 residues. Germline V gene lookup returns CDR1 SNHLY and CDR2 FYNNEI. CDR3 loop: CASSPGKRSYGYTF. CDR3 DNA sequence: TGTGCCAGCAGCCCCGGGAAGCGGTCTTATGGCTACACCTTC. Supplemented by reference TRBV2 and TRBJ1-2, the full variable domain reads EPEVTQTPSHQVTQMGQEVILRCVPISNHLYFYWYRQILGQKVEFLVSFYNNEISEKSEIFDDQFSVERPDGSNFTLKIRSTKLEDSAMYFCASSPGKRSYGYTFGSGTRLTVV.

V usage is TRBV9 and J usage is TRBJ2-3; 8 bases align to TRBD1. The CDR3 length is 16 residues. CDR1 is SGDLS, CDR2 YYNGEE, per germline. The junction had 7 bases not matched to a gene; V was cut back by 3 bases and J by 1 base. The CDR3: CASSAMSTGGTDTQYF. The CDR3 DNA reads TGTGCCAGCAGCGCAATGTCGACAGGGGGCACAGATACGCAGTATTTT.

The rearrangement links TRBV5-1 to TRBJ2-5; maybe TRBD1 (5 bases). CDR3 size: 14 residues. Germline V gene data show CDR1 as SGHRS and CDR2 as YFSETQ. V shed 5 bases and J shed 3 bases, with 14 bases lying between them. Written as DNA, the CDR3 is TGCGCCAGCAGGGCCCTGCAGGGCGAAGAGACCCAGTACTTC. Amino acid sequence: CASRALQGEETQYF.

The CDR3 spells CASTLGLAASTDTQYF. In nucleotides, the CDR3 is TGTGCCAGCACCCTAGGGCTAGCGGCTAGCACAGATACGCAGTATTTT. This chain uses TRBV9 with TRBJ2-3, with 7 bases fitting TRBD2. The CDR3 runs 16 residues. Per the germline V gene, CDR1 is SGDLS and CDR2 is YYNGEE. The V gene end was trimmed by 6 bases and the J gene end by 0 bases; junction bases not matched to a gene: 10.

The CDR3 region has the DNA TGTGCCAGTAGTATATCCGTCACTAGCGGCACAGATACGCAGTATTTT. Translating gives CASSISVTSGTDTQYF. J is TRBJ2-3 and V is TRBV19, with 7 bases matching TRBD2. The CDR3 has 16 amino acids. The V segment lost 2 bases and the J segment 1 base; nucleotides outside the gene matches: 6. Germline CDR1 is LNHDA and CDR2 is SQIVND (reference sequence).

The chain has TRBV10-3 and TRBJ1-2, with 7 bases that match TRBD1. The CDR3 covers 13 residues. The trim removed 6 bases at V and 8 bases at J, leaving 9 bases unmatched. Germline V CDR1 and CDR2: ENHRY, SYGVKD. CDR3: CAIRDRQGQGYTF. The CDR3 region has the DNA TGTGCCATCAGAGACCGACAGGGTCAGGGCTACACCTTC.

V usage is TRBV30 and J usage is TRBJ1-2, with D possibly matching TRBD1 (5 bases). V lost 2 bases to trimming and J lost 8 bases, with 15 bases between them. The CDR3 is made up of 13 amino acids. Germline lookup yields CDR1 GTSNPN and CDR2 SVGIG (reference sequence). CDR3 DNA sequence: TGTGCCTGGAGTCACGGGGGGACGGCCGGCTACACCTTC. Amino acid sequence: CAWSHGGTAGYTF.

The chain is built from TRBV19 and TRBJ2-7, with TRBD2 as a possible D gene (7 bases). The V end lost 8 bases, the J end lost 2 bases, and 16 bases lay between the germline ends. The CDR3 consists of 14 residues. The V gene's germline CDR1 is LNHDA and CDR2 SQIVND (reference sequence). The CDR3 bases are TGTGCCAGTGGCCTCGGCGGGGGCCCCTACGAGCAGTACTTC. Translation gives CASGLGGGPYEQYF.

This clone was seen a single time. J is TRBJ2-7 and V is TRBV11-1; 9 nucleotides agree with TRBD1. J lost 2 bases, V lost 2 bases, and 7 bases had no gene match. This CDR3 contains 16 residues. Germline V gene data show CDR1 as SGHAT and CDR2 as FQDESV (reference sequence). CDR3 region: CASSLSGTGTAYEQYF. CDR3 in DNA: TGTGCCAGCAGCTTAAGTGGGACAGGGACCGCCTACGAGCAGTACTTC.

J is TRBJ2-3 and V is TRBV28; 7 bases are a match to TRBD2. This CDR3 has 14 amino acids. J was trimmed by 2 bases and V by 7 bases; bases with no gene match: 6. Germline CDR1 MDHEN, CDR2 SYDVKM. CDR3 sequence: CASTGGYLTDTQYF. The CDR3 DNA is TGTGCCAGCACCGGGGGGTATCTCACAGATACGCAGTATTTT.

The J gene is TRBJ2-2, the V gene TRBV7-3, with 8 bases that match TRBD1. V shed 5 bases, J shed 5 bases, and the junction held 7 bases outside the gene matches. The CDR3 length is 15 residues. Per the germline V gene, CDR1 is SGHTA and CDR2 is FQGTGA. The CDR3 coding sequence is TGTGCCAGCAGCCCGGACAGGGCGGAGACCGGGGAGCTGTTTTTT. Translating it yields CASSPDRAETGELFF.

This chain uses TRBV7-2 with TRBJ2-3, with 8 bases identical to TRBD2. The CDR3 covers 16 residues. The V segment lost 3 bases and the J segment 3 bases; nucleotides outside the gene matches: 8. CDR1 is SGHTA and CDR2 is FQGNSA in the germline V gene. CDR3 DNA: TGTGCCAGCAGCTTTTATATGGGCGGGGGGACAGATACGCAGTATTTT. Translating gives CASSFYMGGGTDTQYF.

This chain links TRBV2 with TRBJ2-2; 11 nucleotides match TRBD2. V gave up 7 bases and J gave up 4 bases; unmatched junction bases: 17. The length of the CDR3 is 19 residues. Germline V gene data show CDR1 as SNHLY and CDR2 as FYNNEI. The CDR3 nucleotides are TGTGCCAGCACAGGGCGCCGTGGATTAGCGGGGGGGCCCACCGGGGAGCTGTTTTTT. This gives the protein CASTGRRGLAGGPTGELFF.

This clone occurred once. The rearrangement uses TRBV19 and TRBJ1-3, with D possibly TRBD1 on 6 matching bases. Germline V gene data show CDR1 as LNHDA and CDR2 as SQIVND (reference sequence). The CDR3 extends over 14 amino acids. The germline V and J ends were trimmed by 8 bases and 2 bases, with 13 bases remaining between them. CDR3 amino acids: CASQGWGAGNTIYF. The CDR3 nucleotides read TGTGCCAGTCAGGGGTGGGGAGCTGGAAACACCATATATTTT.